The clone carrying this T cell receptor beta chain has only a few counts. Its antigen is still unknown. This specimen comes from a study of shared clonotypes between healthy human individuals. The overall study: Per-donor plates numbered three CD4 naive, three CD4 memory, two CD8 naive and one CD8 memory.

Study outcomes and limitations: Rarefaction indicated that sorted-subset sequencing remained incomplete although depth was large. Estimated clonotype richness was generally higher in naive than memory subsets.

The CDR3 runs 14 residues. Per the germline V gene, CDR1 is MNHNY and CDR2 is SVGAGI (reference sequence). Trimming cost V 1 base and J 4 bases, with 7 bases left between them. Sequenced by immunoSEQ multiplex PCR; TCRdb stores in-frame clones only, minus some. The data contain 2.3 million or so clones, 85% to 95% of them seen just once; the ten biggest clones take up approximately 0.4%. It was into CD45RA+ naive and CD45RA-negative memory subsets that the CD4+ cells were split. The chain joins TRBV6-6 to TRBJ1-4; D not certain. The receptor's source is a man between 18 and 35 years old in good health. Some clones in this sample may be carry-over from other donors' samples. Sequencing was performed on naive CD4+ T cells from PBMCs. Subset given: CD45RA+ positively selected. For the CDR3, the DNA is TGTGCCAGCAGTTACTACGGGAGTAATGAAAAACTGTTTTTT. The encoded protein is CASSYYGSNEKLFF.